Following are 32 T cell receptor beta chains from one sample sequenced in a study of T cell changes during pregnancy in multiple sclerosis. Produced via immunoSEQ multiplex PCR; TCRdb's table is partial and in-frame only. The data contain about 67,000 clones, 92% of them singletons. This material consisted of peripheral blood, taken in the second trimester of pregnancy. These receptors all come from a female donor in good health, enrolled as a control in a pregnancy study.

J is TRBJ2-5 and V is TRBV7-8, with a tentative D call TRBD2 (5 bases). The germline gives CDR1 SGHVS, CDR2 FQNEAQ. Trimming took off 1 base at V and 5 bases at J, with 8 bases between the two ends. The CDR3 has 13 residues. The CDR3 nucleotides are TGTGCCAGCAGCTTAGATAGAGGGGAGACCCAGTACTTC. Protein sequence: CASSLDRGETQYF.

In this sample, this clone turned up once. CDR3 protein: CASSSSLPSGGGVQETQYF. The CDR3 bases are TGTGCCAGCAGCTCCTCCCTACCTAGCGGGGGTGGGGTCCAAGAGACCCAGTACTTC. This rearrangement joins TRBV7-9 to TRBJ2-5, with 10 bases identical to TRBD2. Germline CDR1 SEHNR, CDR2 FQNEAQ (reference sequence). The CDR3 covers 19 residues. The V segment lost 4 bases and the J segment 1 base; nucleotides outside the gene matches: 15.

J is TRBJ2-1 and V is TRBV5-3, with unresolved D. TRBV5-3 is sorted into the ORF group, with uncertain function. The CDR3 has 13 residues. Trimming took off 4 bases at V and 0 bases at J, with 5 bases between the two ends. In nucleotides, the CDR3 is TGTGCCAGAAGCAAATACTCCTACAATGAGCAGTTCTTC. Its protein product is CARSKYSYNEQFF.

The chain is built from TRBV11-3 and TRBJ1-5, with 7 bases that match TRBD1. The CDR3 spans 17 residues. Germline CDR1 is SGHNT and CDR2 is YENEEA. V lost 1 base, J lost 0 bases, and 6 bases stayed unmatched. CDR3 sequence reads: CASSLVGTDYSNQPQHF. Written as DNA, the CDR3 is TGTGCCAGCAGCTTAGTCGGGACAGATTATAGCAATCAGCCCCAGCATTTT.

The V gene is TRBV14, the J gene TRBJ2-7; 8 bases fit TRBD2. V lost 4 bases and J lost 5; bases outside the gene matches: 4. The CDR3 has 13 residues. Looked up from germline, CDR1 is SGHDN and CDR2 is FVKESK. The CDR3 reads CASSRAGGHEQYF. The CDR3, as DNA: TGTGCCAGCAGCCGGGCGGGGGGACACGAGCAGTACTTC.

The sample holds a few counts of this clone. This rearrangement joins TRBV7-9 to TRBJ2-5; 7 bases map to TRBD2. V lost 1 base to trimming and J lost 5 bases; unmatched junction nucleotides: 7. Germline V lookup: CDR1 SEHNR, CDR2 FQNEAQ (reference sequence). There are 15 residues in the CDR3. CDR3 amino acids: CASSLVQLAEETQYF. Written as DNA, the CDR3 is TGTGCCAGCAGCTTAGTCCAGCTAGCGGAGGAGACCCAGTACTTC.

The chain links TRBV15 to TRBJ2-6; 7 bases line up with TRBD2. Per germline, CDR1 LNHNV and CDR2 YYDKDF (reference sequence). Trimming removed 0 bases from V and 0 bases from J; junction bases left unmatched: 2. This CDR3 comprises 17 residues. CDR3: CATSREAGDSGANVLTF. The CDR3 DNA reads as TGTGCCACCAGCAGAGAGGCGGGGGACTCTGGGGCCAACGTCCTGACTTTC.

This chain connects TRBV4-2 to TRBJ2-1, with D possibly TRBD2 on 6 matching bases. Germline CDR1 reads LGHNA; CDR2 reads YNFKEQ. The CDR3 has 15 residues. Trimming removed 3 bases at V and 4 bases at J, with 13 bases between. CDR3 residues: CASSQGAGLYNEQFF. CDR3 in DNA: TGTGCCAGCAGCCAGGGTGCGGGACTTTACAATGAGCAGTTCTTC.

J is TRBJ2-7 and V is TRBV6-5; TRBD1 might be the D (5 bases). The CDR3 is made up of 13 amino acids. Between the trimmed V and J ends, which lost 4 bases and 0 bases, there was a span of 7 bases. The germline V gene encodes CDR1 MNHEY and CDR2 SVGAGI. The CDR3 protein is CASSLGVSYEQYF. Written as DNA, the CDR3 is TGTGCCAGCAGTTTAGGGGTCTCCTACGAGCAGTACTTC.

The V call is TRBV2, the J call TRBJ2-3; 8 bases align to TRBD1. Germline loops: CDR1 SNHLY, CDR2 FYNNEI. V shed 9 bases and J 2 bases; nucleotides not matched to a gene: 7. This CDR3 has 14 residues. DNA of the CDR3: TGTGCCAGACCGGGACAGGTGTCCACAGATACGCAGTATTTT. Translating it yields CARPGQVSTDTQYF.

The rearrangement links TRBV7-9 to TRBJ1-2; 9 nucleotides agree with TRBD1. The CDR3 runs 17 residues. Germline CDR1 SEHNR, CDR2 FQNEAQ (reference sequence). V was pared by 3 bases and J by 4 bases, with 12 bases of the junction left unmatched. The CDR3 nucleotides are TGTGCCAGCAGCTTTAACGAGGGGACAGGGAGTATCTATGGCTACACCTTC. Its translation: CASSFNEGTGSIYGYTF.

This chain connects TRBV7-9 to TRBJ2-7, with 8 bases matching TRBD2. Germline CDR1 reads SEHNR; CDR2 reads FQNEAQ (reference sequence). The CDR3 totals 12 residues. The junction had 3 bases not matched to a gene; V was cut back by 4 bases and J by 7 bases. CDR3 sequence reads: CASSSGTREQYF. The CDR3 coding sequence is TGTGCCAGCAGCTCTGGGACTAGGGAGCAGTACTTC.

This chain uses TRBV7-9 with TRBJ2-5, with D maybe TRBD2 (6 bases). Germline V lookup: CDR1 SEHNR, CDR2 FQNEAQ (reference sequence). The length of the CDR3 is 16 residues. The V gene lost 4 bases and the J gene lost 4 bases, with 19 bases spanning the gap. The CDR3 region is CASSWTDYTEGETQYF. Here the CDR3 DNA reads TGTGCCAGCAGCTGGACGGACTACACAGAGGGAGAGACCCAGTACTTC. The full variable domain, its missing parts supplied by reference TRBV7-9 and TRBJ2-5, is DTGVSQNPRHKITKRGQNVTFRCDPISEHNRLYWYRQTLGQGPEFLTYFQNEAQLEKSRLLSDRFSAERPKGSFSTLEIQRTEQGDSAMYLCASSWTDYTEGETQYFGPGTRLLVL.

The chain employs TRBV7-3 and TRBJ2-7; 8 positions agree with TRBD1. J gave up 5 bases and V 5 bases, and 11 bases lay outside the gene matches. CDR1 SGHTA and CDR2 FQGTGA come from the germline V gene. This CDR3 is built from 15 residues. CDR3 region: CASSTGRQGTDEQYF. CDR3 coding DNA: TGTGCCAGCAGCACCGGGCGACAGGGGACGGACGAGCAGTACTTC.

This chain uses TRBV5-5 with TRBJ1-5, with a tentative D call TRBD1 (5 bases). In germline, CDR1 is SGHKS, CDR2 YYEKEE (reference sequence). Trimming pared 0 bases from V and 8 bases from J, leaving 12 bases between. The CDR3 spans 14 residues. The CDR3 coding sequence is TGTGCCAGCAGCTTGGAAGGGGCTTGGGAGCCCCAGCATTTT. Amino acids: CASSLEGAWEPQHF.

The chain uses TRBV18 and TRBJ2-3; a possible D gene is TRBD2 (5 bases). The V end was cut by 5 bases, the J end by 0 bases, with 6 bases between. This CDR3 spans 13 amino acids. CDR1 KGHSH and CDR2 LQKENI come from the germline V gene. For the CDR3, the DNA is TGTGCCAGCTCATGGACTAGCACAGATACGCAGTATTTT. Protein sequence: CASSWTSTDTQYF.

The chain combines TRBV10-3 with TRBJ1-2; 7 bases fit TRBD1. This CDR3 comprises 15 residues. CDR1 ENHRY and CDR2 SYGVKD come from the germline V gene. V lost 6 bases, J lost 0 bases, and 7 bases stayed unmatched. CDR3 sequence reads: CAISDRDSSNYGYTF. In nucleotides, the CDR3 is TGTGCCATCAGCGATCGGGACAGTTCTAACTATGGCTACACCTTC.

This clone was seen only once. The rearrangement links TRBV7-3 to TRBJ2-1, with D maybe TRBD1 (5 bases). The CDR3 sequence is 15 residues long. Trimming removed 6 bases at V and 7 bases at J, with 19 bases between. CDR1 is SGHTA and CDR2 is FQGTGA in the germline V gene. CDR3: CASSLTGQGRNEQFF. The CDR3 nucleotides read TGTGCCAGCAGTCTAACAGGCCAGGGTAGGAATGAGCAGTTCTTC.

The J gene is TRBJ1-6, the V gene TRBV6-6, with D possibly being TRBD1 (6 bases). This CDR3 region has 15 residues. Per the germline V gene, CDR1 is MNHNY and CDR2 is SVGAGI (reference sequence). Trimming left V 5 bases short and J 7 bases short, with 15 bases between. CDR3 sequence: CASSQGRGYNSPLHF. The CDR3 DNA reads TGTGCCAGCAGTCAAGGCAGGGGATACAATTCACCCCTCCACTTT.

In DNA, the CDR3 is TGTGCCAGCAGCTTCCGGCAGGGAATTACGGATACGCAGTATTTT. Amino acids: CASSFRQGITDTQYF. The V call is TRBV7-2, the J call TRBJ2-3; a weak D match, TRBD1 (5 bases). CDR3 size: 15 residues. The V gene lost 3 bases and the J gene lost 6 bases, with 16 bases spanning the gap. CDR1 is SGHTA and CDR2 is FQGNSA in the germline V gene.

The chain couples TRBV25-1 to TRBJ2-7; D is possibly TRBD2 (5 bases). CDR3 size: 13 residues. The germline V gene encodes CDR1 MGHDK and CDR2 SYGVNS. Trimming removed 2 bases from V and 4 bases from J, with 9 bases in between. The CDR3 bases are TGTGCCAGCAGTGAACTAGCCGGTTACGAGCAGTACTTC. This translates into CASSELAGYEQYF.

The gene calls are TRBV28 and TRBJ1-5; D is perhaps TRBD1 (5 bases). Germline V gene lookup returns CDR1 MDHEN and CDR2 SYDVKM. The V end was cut by 2 bases, the J end by 7 bases, with 12 bases between. There are 14 residues in the CDR3. CDR3 amino acids: CASSLTAREQPQHF. The CDR3 DNA follows: TGTGCCAGCAGTTTAACGGCCAGGGAACAGCCCCAGCATTTT. The full variable domain, rest sourced from reference TRBV28 and TRBJ1-5, is DVKVTQSSRYLVKRTGEKVFLECVQDMDHENMFWYRQDPGLGLRLIYFSYDVKMKEKGDIPEGYSVSREKKERFSLILESASTNQTSMYLCASSLTAREQPQHFGDGTRLSIL.

The rearrangement links TRBV14 to TRBJ2-7; D might be TRBD2 (6 bases). This CDR3 spans 17 amino acids. CDR1 is SGHDN, CDR2 FVKESK, per germline. Trimming stripped 4 bases from V and 3 bases from J, with 22 bases between. CDR3 sequence reads: CASSPFPWRLAIYEQYF. CDR3 nucleotide sequence: TGTGCCAGCAGCCCCTTCCCCTGGAGGCTAGCGATCTACGAGCAGTACTTC. The entire variable domain, with the rest obtained from reference TRBV14 and TRBJ2-7, is as follows: EAGVTQFPSHSVIEKGQTVTLRCDPISGHDNLYWYRRVMGKEIKFLLHFVKESKQDESGMPNNRFLAERTGGTYSTLKVQPAELEDSGVYFCASSPFPWRLAIYEQYFGPGTRLTVT.

The gene calls are TRBV7-8 and TRBJ2-7, with TRBD1 matching over 9 bases. Trimming removed 5 bases from V and 6 bases from J; junction bases left unmatched: 8. This CDR3 is built from 14 residues. Germline V gene sequence: CDR1 SGHVS, CDR2 FQNEAQ. The CDR3 loop is CASSVGQGLIEQYF. CDR3 coding DNA: TGTGCCAGCAGCGTGGGACAGGGACTGATCGAGCAGTACTTC.

The chain is built from TRBV7-2 and TRBJ2-7; tentatively, D is TRBD2 (5 bases). V was shortened by 4 bases and J by 0 bases, with 10 bases between the two germline ends. Germline loops: CDR1 SGHTA, CDR2 FQGNSA. This CDR3 comprises 14 residues. This CDR3 reads CTSSWGEGSYEQYF. Written as DNA, the CDR3 is TGTACCAGCAGCTGGGGAGAGGGCTCCTACGAGCAGTACTTC.

This clone was found once. This CDR3 reads CASSPNNWEDYFYEQYF. The CDR3 nucleotides are TGTGCCAGCAGCCCTAACAACTGGGAGGACTATTTCTACGAGCAGTACTTC. This chain links TRBV28 with TRBJ2-7; TRBD2 is a possible D gene (6 bases). Trimming cost V 6 bases and J 3 bases, with 24 bases left between them. CDR1 is MDHEN, CDR2 SYDVKM, per germline. This CDR3 is built from 17 residues. The full variable domain, completed using reference TRBV28 and TRBJ2-7, is DVKVTQSSRYLVKRTGEKVFLECVQDMDHENMFWYRQDPGLGLRLIYFSYDVKMKEKGDIPEGYSVSREKKERFSLILESASTNQTSMYLCASSPNNWEDYFYEQYFGPGTRLTVT.

The V call is TRBV6-5, the J call TRBJ1-4; D is perhaps TRBD1 (5 bases). The germline V and J ends were trimmed by 2 bases and 12 bases, with 19 bases remaining between them. The germline V gene has CDR1 MNHEY and CDR2 SVGAGI. This CDR3 contains 15 residues. The CDR3 sequence: CASSYLTVDSTELFF. CDR3 DNA sequence: TGTGCCAGCAGTTACCTGACAGTAGATTCGACAGAACTGTTTTTT.

This chain connects TRBV5-6 to TRBJ1-1, with TRBD1 matching over 7 bases. Germline trimming cut 2 bases from V and 10 bases from J; bases unmatched to any gene: 11. The CDR3 contains 14 residues. Germline CDR1 and CDR2: SGHDT and YYEEEE. The CDR3 DNA reads as TGTGCCAGCAGCTTCTTACAGGGGCGGCGGGGAGCTTTCTTT. It specifies CASSFLQGRRGAFF.

The chain employs TRBV28 and TRBJ1-2, with TRBD1 matching over 7 bases. Germline V lookup: CDR1 MDHEN, CDR2 SYDVKM. With V trimmed by 10 bases and J by 4 bases, 6 bases remained unmatched. The CDR3 consists of 12 residues. CDR3 protein: CAIMTGSYGYTF. In DNA, the CDR3 is TGTGCCATCATGACAGGGAGCTATGGCTACACCTTC.

The V call is TRBV6-5, the J call TRBJ2-7; 11 bases match TRBD2. Trimming cost V 5 bases and J 4 bases; bases outside gene matches: 4. Germline V gives CDR1 MNHEY, CDR2 SVGAGI. There are 14 residues in the CDR3. The CDR3 spells CASSTSGGPYEQYF. CDR3 bases: TGTGCCAGCAGTACTAGCGGGGGCCCATACGAGCAGTACTTC.

This clone appeared a few times. The CDR3: CASSLDRGGYEQYF. CDR3 coding DNA: TGTGCCAGCAGCTTGGACAGGGGGGGCTACGAGCAGTACTTC. The gene calls are TRBV5-6 and TRBJ2-7, with D possibly matching TRBD1 (8 bases). Trimming pared 0 bases from V and 3 bases from J, leaving 10 bases between. CDR3 length: 14 residues. Germline CDR1 reads SGHDT; CDR2 reads YYEEEE.

The V and J genes are TRBV30 and TRBJ1-1; D gene ambiguous. The V end lost 3 bases, the J end lost 3 bases, and 11 bases lay between the germline ends. This CDR3 is built from 13 residues. CDR1 and CDR2 (germline): GTSNPN, SVGIG (reference sequence). This CDR3 reads CAWSGWEYTEAFF. CDR3 coding DNA: TGTGCCTGGAGCGGGTGGGAGTACACTGAAGCTTTCTTT.